The 25 T cell receptor beta chains in this list originate from one sample, sequenced in a study of a mutant IDH1 vaccine in newly diagnosed glioma. Documented time point: week 23, last vaccination. Mutant IDH1 20-mer peptide, at 300 ug, made up each vaccine dose, with topical imiquimod. No antigen has been assigned to these receptors. Assay: immunoSEQ multiplex PCR; the TCRdb copy retains only in-frame clones and omits some. The profile covers approximately 82,000 clones, with 70% to 90% appearing a single time and under 2.5% taken by the ten largest. The material sequenced was PBMCs, taken from a glioma patient whose treatment included an IDH1 peptide vaccine. These receptors were obtained from a young man with glioma. Some clones in this sample may be carry-over from other donors' samples.

The chain recombines TRBV28 with TRBJ1-2; no clear D. Germline CDR1 is MDHEN and CDR2 is SYDVKM. V was cut by 4 bases and J by 8 bases, with 11 bases left in between. The CDR3 extends over 12 amino acids. This CDR3 is CASSSWTTGYTF. The CDR3 nucleotides are TGTGCCAGCAGTTCTTGGACTACAGGCTACACCTTC.

This chain links TRBV6-1 with TRBJ2-2, with a possible D match to TRBD2 (5 bases). The V gene lost 11 bases and the J gene lost 2 bases, with 12 bases spanning the gap. CDR1 and CDR2 from the germline V gene are MNHNS and SASEGT. The CDR3 totals 13 residues. The DNA of the CDR3 is TGTGCCGTAAACGGGATCAACACCGGGGAGCTGTTTTTT. This sequence encodes CAVNGINTGELFF.

This chain joins TRBV14 and TRBJ1-1, with D perhaps matching TRBD1 (5 bases). Per germline, CDR1 SGHDN and CDR2 FVKESK. Trimming left V 5 bases short and J 1 base short, with 20 bases between. The CDR3 sequence is 17 residues long. CDR3 sequence reads: CASSGLLGYGTNTEAFF. The CDR3 DNA reads TGTGCCAGCAGCGGACTCCTAGGATACGGGACGAACACTGAAGCTTTCTTT. The full variable domain, with the rest looked up from reference TRBV14 and TRBJ1-1, is EAGVTQFPSHSVIEKGQTVTLRCDPISGHDNLYWYRRVMGKEIKFLLHFVKESKQDESGMPNNRFLAERTGGTYSTLKVQPAELEDSGVYFCASSGLLGYGTNTEAFFGQGTRLTVV.

A single count supports this clone. J is TRBJ1-2 and V is TRBV28; the D gene is possibly TRBD1 (6 bases). The CDR3 length is 13 residues. Per the germline V gene, CDR1 is MDHEN and CDR2 is SYDVKM. V was shortened by 8 bases and J by 5 bases, with 15 bases between the two germline ends. Here the CDR3 reads CASLTEQGYGYTF. Written as DNA, the CDR3 is TGTGCCAGCTTAACCGAACAGGGATATGGCTACACCTTC.

The gene calls are TRBV5-4 and TRBJ2-7, with D possibly matching TRBD1 (6 bases). This CDR3 has 14 amino acids. V was clipped by 3 bases and J by 7 bases, with 17 bases between them. CDR1 and CDR2 (germline): SGHNT, YYREEE (reference sequence). DNA of the CDR3: TGTGCCAGCAGCTGGGAATCCCGGGACACGGAGCAGTACTTC. This sequence encodes CASSWESRDTEQYF. Variable domain in full (rest from reference TRBV5-4 and TRBJ2-7): ETGVTQSPTHLIKTRGQQVTLRCSSQSGHNTVSWYQQALGQGPQFIFQYYREEENGRGNFPPRFSGLQFPNYSSELNVNALELDDSALYLCASSWESRDTEQYFGPGTRLTVT.

The chain combines TRBV9 with TRBJ1-5; D ambiguous. The CDR3 sequence is 14 residues long. The germline CDR1 and CDR2 sequences are SGDLS and YYNGEE. V gave up 0 bases and J gave up 9 bases, with 13 bases separating them. CDR3 in amino acids: CASSVGRGSSPQHF. In DNA, the CDR3 is TGTGCCAGCAGCGTAGGGCGGGGATCATCGCCCCAGCATTTT. Using reference TRBV9 and TRBJ1-5 for the parts outside the CDR3, the full variable domain is DSGVTQTPKHLITATGQRVTLRCSPRSGDLSVYWYQQSLDQGLQFLIQYYNGEERAKGNILERFSAQQFPDLHSELNLSSLELGDSALYFCASSVGRGSSPQHFGDGTRLSIL.

The gene calls are TRBV18 and TRBJ1-3; 7 positions agree with TRBD1. The germline V gene has CDR1 KGHSH and CDR2 LQKENI. The CDR3 contains 15 residues. The junction had 5 bases not matched to a gene; V was cut back by 3 bases and J by 3 bases. The CDR3 is CASSPGWTGGNTIYF. The CDR3, as DNA: TGTGCCAGCTCACCTGGTTGGACAGGTGGAAACACCATATATTTT.

This clone was recorded once. The chain employs TRBV5-1 and TRBJ2-7; 9 positions agree with TRBD2. Germline CDR1 SGHRS, CDR2 YFSETQ. CDR3 size: 15 residues. The trim removed 3 bases at V and 0 bases at J, leaving 4 bases unmatched. For the CDR3, the DNA is TGCGCCAGCAGCTATAGCGGGGGATACTCCTACGAGCAGTACTTC. Translation gives CASSYSGGYSYEQYF. The full variable domain, its missing parts supplied by reference TRBV5-1 and TRBJ2-7, is KAGVTQTPRYLIKTRGQQVTLSCSPISGHRSVSWYQQTPGQGLQFLFEYFSETQRNKGNFPGRFSGRQFSNSRSEMNVSTLELGDSALYLCASSYSGGYSYEQYFGPGTRLTVT.

This clone occurred a few times. The chain couples TRBV7-9 to TRBJ1-4; TRBD1 might be the D (6 bases). The germline V and J ends were trimmed by 1 base and 10 bases, with 10 bases remaining between them. Germline CDR1 and CDR2: SEHNR and FQNEAQ (reference sequence). This CDR3 is 13 amino acids long. Written as DNA, the CDR3 is TGTGCCAGCAGCTTAGTGACAGGAGGAAAACTGTTTTTT. Encoded protein: CASSLVTGGKLFF.

The rearrangement links TRBV7-9 to TRBJ1-5, with D tentatively TRBD1 (6 bases). Germline CDR1 and CDR2: SEHNR and FQNEAQ (reference sequence). The CDR3 loop spans 13 amino acids. The V end lost 5 bases, the J end lost 7 bases, and 12 bases lay between the germline ends. CDR3 loop: CASSPADRQPQHF. As DNA, the CDR3 is TGTGCCAGCAGCCCGGCGGACAGACAGCCCCAGCATTTT.

V usage is TRBV6-5 and J usage is TRBJ2-3; D not certain. Germline values: CDR1 MNHEY, CDR2 SVGAGI. The ends were cut back, 0 bases at V and 6 bases at J, with 7 bases in the middle. The CDR3 covers 13 residues. CDR3 residues: CASSYSWRDTQYF. The CDR3 DNA reads as TGTGCCAGCAGTTACTCGTGGCGGGATACGCAGTATTTT.

This clone was counted between two and nine times. V and J are TRBV7-9 and TRBJ2-7; D might be TRBD1 or TRBD2, each matching 5 bases. CDR3 size: 14 residues. Trimming removed 5 bases at V and 2 bases at J, with 13 bases between. Germline lookup yields CDR1 SEHNR and CDR2 FQNEAQ (reference sequence). CDR3 bases: TGTGCCAGCAGCCAAGGGACGGCAACCTACGAGCAGTACTTC. It yields the protein CASSQGTATYEQYF.

The chain carries TRBV10-3 and TRBJ2-1; 12 bases are shared with TRBD2. This CDR3 has 14 amino acids. Germline CDR1 is ENHRY and CDR2 is SYGVKD. V lost 10 bases to trimming and J lost 9 bases; unmatched junction nucleotides: 10. CDR3 coding DNA: TGTGCCAGCGCAACTAGCGGGGGGTTATTTGAGCAGTTCTTC. Encoded protein: CASATSGGLFEQFF.

The V and J genes are TRBV6-6 and TRBJ2-2; tentatively, D is TRBD1 (6 bases). The CDR3 has 11 residues. Deletions cut 5 bases from V and 10 bases from J, with 8 bases between. Germline values: CDR1 MNHNY, CDR2 SVGAGI (reference sequence). The chain's CDR3 is CASSPGQELFF. The CDR3 region has the DNA TGTGCCAGCAGTCCGGGACAGGAGCTGTTTTTT.

V gene TRBV27 combines with J gene TRBJ1-2, with D perhaps TRBD1 (5 bases). The CDR3 loop spans 14 amino acids. Per germline, CDR1 MNHEY and CDR2 SMNVEV (reference sequence). Trimming shortened V by 3 bases and J by 8 bases, and 16 bases separated the two germline ends. The CDR3, as DNA: TGTGCCAGCAGTTTTAGGGACCGCGTGGGGGGCTACACCTTC. It specifies CASSFRDRVGGYTF.

V is TRBV27 and J is TRBJ1-2; 7 nucleotides agree with TRBD1. The V and J ends lost 6 bases and 4 bases, in that order; junction bases with no gene match: 8. This CDR3 spans 14 amino acids. Germline-derived CDR1 and CDR2 are MNHEY and SMNVEV (reference sequence). The CDR3: CASRETGTAYGYTF. CDR3 nucleotide sequence: TGTGCCAGCAGGGAAACCGGGACAGCCTATGGCTACACCTTC.

CDR3 DNA sequence: TGCGCCAGCAGTGAGACCGGCGGGGGGGAGACCCAGTACTTC. Translated: CASSETGGGETQYF. The rearrangement links TRBV10-1 to TRBJ2-5, with TRBD2 matching 8 bases. The CDR3 sequence is 14 residues long. The V gene end was trimmed by 2 bases and the J gene end by 5 bases; junction bases not matched to a gene: 4. In germline, CDR1 is WNHNN, CDR2 SYGVQD (reference sequence).

V usage is TRBV9 and J usage is TRBJ1-5; weak D call: TRBD1 (5 bases). The length of the CDR3 is 14 residues. Trimming left V 0 bases short and J 4 bases short, with 8 bases between. In germline, CDR1 is SGDLS, CDR2 YYNGEE. The CDR3 here is CASSVGGGNQPQHF. In DNA form, the CDR3 reads TGTGCCAGCAGCGTAGGCGGGGGAAATCAGCCCCAGCATTTT.

The chain has TRBV4-3 and TRBJ2-3, with TRBD2 identical over 12 bases. With 1 base clipped from V and 2 bases from J, the junction kept 7 bases outside the gene matches. This CDR3 has 18 amino acids. Germline V gives CDR1 LGHNA, CDR2 YSLEER. The CDR3: CASSQGGLAGGFTDTQYF. The CDR3 DNA reads TGCGCCAGCAGCCAAGGAGGGCTAGCGGGGGGGTTCACAGATACGCAGTATTTT.

This chain uses TRBV27 with TRBJ1-2; 11 bases match TRBD1. J was trimmed by 7 bases and V by 5 bases; bases with no gene match: 6. In germline, CDR1 is MNHEY, CDR2 SMNVEV (reference sequence). The CDR3 is 14 amino acids. The chain's CDR3 is CASSPFGTGGGYTF. The DNA for the CDR3 is TGTGCCAGCAGTCCCTTTGGGACAGGGGGTGGCTACACCTTC.

J is TRBJ1-2 and V is TRBV5-4; TRBD1 aligns across 12 bases. The CDR3 extends over 15 amino acids. CDR1 SGHNT and CDR2 YYREEE come from the germline V gene (reference sequence). Unmatched junction bases numbered 7, after V lost 3 bases and J lost 7 bases. Here the CDR3 DNA reads TGTGCCAGCAGCTCCGGGACAGGGGGCAAGGGTGGCTACACCTTC. Translation gives CASSSGTGGKGGYTF.

The chain recombines TRBV7-3 with TRBJ2-2; D ambiguous. Trimming removed 2 bases from V and 7 bases from J, with 11 bases in between. Germline-derived CDR1 and CDR2 are SGHTA and FQGTGA. This CDR3 has 14 residues. CDR3 amino acids: CASSLGLVGGELFF. CDR3 in DNA: TGTGCCAGCAGCTTAGGGCTAGTCGGCGGGGAGCTGTTTTTT.

The genes are TRBV9 and TRBJ1-6, with a tentative D call TRBD1 (6 bases). Germline CDR1 and CDR2: SGDLS and YYNGEE. The CDR3 runs to 15 residues. V was trimmed by 4 bases and J by 4 bases, leaving 12 bases between them. The CDR3 DNA reads TGTGCCAGCAGCCCCCTGGACAGTTATAATTCACCCCTCCACTTT. Encoded protein: CASSPLDSYNSPLHF.

This clone was seen only once. The rearrangement uses TRBV18 and TRBJ1-6; TRBD1 is a possible D gene (6 bases). V dropped 5 bases and J dropped 6 bases, with 17 bases sitting between them. This CDR3 comprises 16 residues. Germline-derived CDR1 and CDR2 are KGHSH and LQKENI. CDR3 nucleotides: TGTGCCAGCTCATGGACAGCGGAAGTTTTTAATTCACCCCTCCACTTT. Translating gives CASSWTAEVFNSPLHF.

J is TRBJ2-5 and V is TRBV11-2; D uncertain. Per the germline V gene, CDR1 is SGHAT and CDR2 is FQNNGV. V was cut by 5 bases and J by 7 bases, with 11 bases left in between. This CDR3 has 12 residues. This CDR3 reads CASSPPSGTQYF. CDR3 coding DNA: TGTGCCAGCAGCCCGCCGAGTGGGACCCAGTACTTC.